The 15 T cell receptor beta chains presented below share a single source sample, sequenced in a study of blood T cell repertoires in COVID-19. Sequencing used immunoSEQ multiplex PCR; TCRdb keeps in-frame clones, though not all of them. The sample records 130,000 to 150,000 clones, approximately 80% being singletons. Sequencing input: peripheral blood. The source of these receptors is a human donor in a cohort sampled during active COVID-19.

This clone was seen a handful of times. The CDR3 nucleotides read TGTGCCAGCTCACAAAGGCCCACAGGTTCAGGAAACACCATATATTTT. Its translation is CASSQRPTGSGNTIYF. V is TRBV18 and J is TRBJ1-3, with D maybe TRBD1 (5 bases). From germline, CDR1 is KGHSH and CDR2 LQKENI. This CDR3 contains 16 residues. Trimming took 4 bases from V and 4 from J, leaving 17 bases between them.

The chain carries TRBV2 and TRBJ2-3; D is perhaps TRBD1 (6 bases). Germline loops: CDR1 SNHLY, CDR2 FYNNEI. The CDR3 is made up of 15 amino acids. V gave up 8 bases and J gave up 2 bases, with 17 bases separating them. CDR3 sequence: CASGMPGQTTDTQYF. The CDR3 DNA is TGTGCCAGCGGGATGCCGGGACAAACCACAGATACGCAGTATTTT.

The chain carries TRBV2 and TRBJ1-1, with 10 bases fitting TRBD1. The germline gives CDR1 SNHLY, CDR2 FYNNEI. After removal of 3 bases from V and 4 bases from J, the junction contained 5 bases not matched to a gene. The CDR3 consists of 15 residues. The CDR3 bases are TGTGCCAGCAGTGATCGGACAGGGGGAGGCACTGAAGCTTTCTTT. Translated: CASSDRTGGGTEAFF.

This rearrangement joins TRBV5-8 to TRBJ2-1; weak D call: TRBD1 (6 bases). CDR1 SGHTS and CDR2 YDEGEE come from the germline V gene. This CDR3 is 13 amino acids long. V shed 4 bases and J shed 3 bases, with 8 bases lying between them. DNA of the CDR3: TGTGCCAGCAGCCCGGGACACTACAATGAGCAGTTCTTC. This sequence encodes CASSPGHYNEQFF.

The chain uses TRBV18 and TRBJ1-1; TRBD1 agrees at 7 bases. The germline V gene encodes CDR1 KGHSH and CDR2 LQKENI. Trimming took 3 bases from V and 4 from J; bases not matched to a gene: 8. The CDR3 consists of 15 residues. In DNA, the CDR3 is TGTGCCAGCTCACCTCGACAGGGTGGGAGCACTGAAGCTTTCTTT. It yields the protein CASSPRQGGSTEAFF.

The chain employs TRBV11-3 and TRBJ2-1; 10 nucleotides match TRBD1. J was trimmed by 5 bases and V by 4 bases; bases with no gene match: 2. Germline CDR1 is SGHNT and CDR2 is YENEEA. This CDR3 comprises 14 residues. The CDR3 bases are TGTGCCAGCAGCTCCGGGACAGGGGACAATGAGCAGTTCTTC. Translation gives CASSSGTGDNEQFF. Drawing the rest from reference TRBV11-3 and TRBJ2-1, the complete variable domain is EAGVVQSPRYKIIEKKQPVAFWCNPISGHNTLYWYLQNLGQGPELLIRYENEEAVDDSQLPKDRFSAERLKGVDSTLKIQPAELGDSAVYLCASSSGTGDNEQFFGPGTRLTVL.

The V and J genes are TRBV5-1 and TRBJ2-7; no clear D. Between the trimmed V and J ends, which lost 10 bases and 1 base, there was a span of 18 bases. The germline CDR1 and CDR2 sequences are SGHRS and YFSETQ. The length of the CDR3 is 14 residues. The CDR3 sequence is CASGYGVGSYEQYF. The CDR3 nucleotides read TGCGCCTCCGGGTATGGCGTCGGTTCCTACGAGCAGTACTTC.

This chain uses TRBV5-8 with TRBJ1-1; 7 bases align to TRBD1. V dropped 2 bases and J dropped 0; count of bases not matched to a gene: 7. CDR1 and CDR2 from the germline V gene are SGHTS and YDEGEE. The CDR3 has 16 amino acids. The CDR3 DNA reads TGTGCCAGCAGCTTTAATCCAGGGGGACTGAACACTGAAGCTTTCTTT. It specifies CASSFNPGGLNTEAFF.

CDR3 nucleotides: TGTGCCAGCCGCCCCTTAGCGGGGGGCCTCGCCGGGGAGCTGTTTTTT. Amino acid sequence: CASRPLAGGLAGELFF. The chain joins TRBV2 to TRBJ2-2, with 10 nucleotides matching TRBD2. Germline-derived CDR1 and CDR2 are SNHLY and FYNNEI. The CDR3 consists of 16 residues. V gave up 8 bases and J gave up 6 bases; unmatched junction bases: 12. The full variable domain, its missing parts supplied by reference TRBV2 and TRBJ2-2, is EPEVTQTPSHQVTQMGQEVILRCVPISNHLYFYWYRQILGQKVEFLVSFYNNEISEKSEIFDDQFSVERPDGSNFTLKIRSTKLEDSAMYFCASRPLAGGLAGELFFGEGSRLTVL.

The V and J genes are TRBV7-3 and TRBJ2-3; 7 positions match TRBD2. J gave up 2 bases and V 4 bases, and 9 bases lay outside the gene matches. This CDR3 is built from 16 residues. Germline CDR1 and CDR2: SGHTA and FQGTGA. The CDR3 region has the DNA TGTGCCAGCAGCTCCGGGGGACTACTTTCCACAGATACGCAGTATTTT. Protein sequence: CASSSGGLLSTDTQYF.

The chain has TRBV3-1 (or the pseudogene TRBV3-2) and TRBJ2-7; unclear D gene. Trimming cost V 4 bases and J 3 bases, with 7 bases left between them. Germline V gene sequence: CDR1 LGHDT, CDR2 YNNKEL (reference sequence). This CDR3 region has 12 residues. CDR3 sequence reads: CASSRSNYEQYF. CDR3 sequence (DNA): TGTGCCAGCAGCCGTTCTAACTACGAGCAGTACTTC.

The V gene is TRBV5-1, the J gene TRBJ1-4, with D perhaps matching TRBD1 (5 bases). The CDR3 loop spans 14 amino acids. V lost 4 bases to trimming and J lost 3 bases, with 10 bases between them. Germline V gene data show CDR1 as SGHRS and CDR2 as YFSETQ. The CDR3 sequence is CASSPGPSNEKLFF. The CDR3 coding sequence is TGCGCCAGCAGCCCAGGGCCATCTAATGAAAAACTGTTTTTT.

V is TRBV7-8 and J is TRBJ1-3; D ambiguous. Germline V gene sequence: CDR1 SGHVS, CDR2 FQNEAQ. The CDR3 consists of 13 residues. Between the trimmed V and J ends, which lost 2 bases and 2 bases, there was a span of 4 bases. CDR3 nucleotide sequence: TGTGCCAGCAGCTTAAACACTGGAAACACCATATATTTT. Translation gives CASSLNTGNTIYF. Together with reference TRBV7-8 and TRBJ1-3, the CDR3 gives the full variable domain: GAGVSQSPRYKVAKRGQDVALRCDPISGHVSLFWYQQALGQGPEFLTYFQNEAQLDKSGLPSDRFFAERPEGSVSTLKIQRTQQEDSAVYLCASSLNTGNTIYFGEGSWLTVV.

The chain carries TRBV3-1 (or the pseudogene TRBV3-2) and TRBJ1-3, with unresolved D. CDR1 is LGHDT and CDR2 is YNNKEL in the germline V gene (reference sequence). V was trimmed by 1 base and J by 4 bases, leaving 8 bases between them. This CDR3 has 14 residues. Written as DNA, the CDR3 is TGTGCCAGCAGCCAAGGCACGCTAGGAAACACCATATATTTT. Translated: CASSQGTLGNTIYF.

This clone was observed once. J is TRBJ2-3 and V is TRBV5-1; perhaps TRBD2 as D (5 bases). The germline gives CDR1 SGHRS, CDR2 YFSETQ. The germline V and J ends were trimmed by 2 bases and 6 bases, with 16 bases remaining between them. The CDR3 consists of 15 residues. In DNA, the CDR3 is TGCGCCAGCAGCTTCTTACCGCGGACTGTTGATACGCAGTATTTT. It codes for CASSFLPRTVDTQYF.